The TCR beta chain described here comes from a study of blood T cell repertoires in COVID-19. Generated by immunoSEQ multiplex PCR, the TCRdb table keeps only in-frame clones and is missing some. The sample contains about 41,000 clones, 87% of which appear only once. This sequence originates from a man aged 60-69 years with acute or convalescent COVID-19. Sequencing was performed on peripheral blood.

The CDR3 here is CASLPAGGLHEQFF. Here the CDR3 DNA reads TGTGCCAGTCTGCCAGCGGGGGGGCTGCACGAGCAGTTCTTC. The V and J genes are TRBV2 and TRBJ2-1, with 10 bases lining up with TRBD2. Looked up from germline, CDR1 is SNHLY and CDR2 is FYNNEI. This CDR3 is 14 amino acids long. V shed 9 bases, J shed 10 bases, and the junction held 12 bases outside the gene matches. The full variable domain, with the rest looked up from reference TRBV2 and TRBJ2-1, is EPEVTQTPSHQVTQMGQEVILRCVPISNHLYFYWYRQILGQKVEFLVSFYNNEISEKSEIFDDQFSVERPDGSNFTLKIRSTKLEDSAMYFCASLPAGGLHEQFFGPGTRLTVL.